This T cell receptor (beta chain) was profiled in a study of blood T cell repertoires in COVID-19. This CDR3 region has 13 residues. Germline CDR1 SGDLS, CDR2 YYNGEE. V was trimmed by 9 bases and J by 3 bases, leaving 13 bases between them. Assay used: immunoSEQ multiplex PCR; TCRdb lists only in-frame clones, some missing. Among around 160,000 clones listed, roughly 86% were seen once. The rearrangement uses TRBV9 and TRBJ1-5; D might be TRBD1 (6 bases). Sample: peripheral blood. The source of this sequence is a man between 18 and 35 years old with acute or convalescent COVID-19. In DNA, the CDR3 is TGTGCCACCAGACAGGTCCACAATCAGCCCCAGCATTTT. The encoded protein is CATRQVHNQPQHF.